One sample yielded the 26 T cell receptor beta chains listed below, sequenced in a study of blood T cell repertoires in COVID-19. TCRdb's table, derived via immunoSEQ multiplex PCR, lists solely in-frame clones and lacks some. The table lists tens of thousands of clones, just over 85% of them singletons. Sequencing input: peripheral blood. The receptors shown here come from a human donor in a cohort sampled during active COVID-19.

The V call is TRBV25-1, the J call TRBJ2-6; tentative D call: TRBD1 (5 bases). This CDR3 spans 15 amino acids. CDR1 is MGHDK and CDR2 is SYGVNS in the germline V gene. Trimming stripped 3 bases from V and 1 base from J, with 7 bases between. The CDR3 is CASSDPGSGANVLTF. As DNA, the CDR3 is TGTGCCAGCAGTGACCCAGGGTCTGGGGCCAACGTCCTGACTTTC. The full variable domain, its missing parts supplied by reference TRBV25-1 and TRBJ2-6, is EADIYQTPRYLVIGTGKKITLECSQTMGHDKMYWYQQDPGMELHLIHYSYGVNSTEKGDLSSESTVSRIRTEHFPLTLESARPSHTSQYLCASSDPGSGANVLTFGAGSRLTVL.

The V call is TRBV15, the J call TRBJ2-3; 7 bases are a match to TRBD2. V dropped 5 bases and J dropped 6; count of bases not matched to a gene: 11. The CDR3 is 15 residues long. Per the germline V gene, CDR1 is LNHNV and CDR2 is YYDKDF (reference sequence). The CDR3 reads CATSLAGAVGDTQYF. In nucleotides, the CDR3 is TGTGCCACCAGCCTGGCGGGAGCCGTGGGGGATACGCAGTATTTT.

V is TRBV5-1 and J is TRBJ2-7; D gene uncertain. The CDR3 extends over 11 amino acids. Trimming took off 1 base at V and 7 bases at J, with 6 bases between the two ends. CDR1 SGHRS and CDR2 YFSETQ come from the germline V gene. Written as DNA, the CDR3 is TGCGCCAGCAGCTTGTTCGGGGAGCAGTACTTC. This encodes CASSLFGEQYF.

The chain recombines TRBV6-6 with TRBJ1-4; 7 bases match TRBD1. Germline V gives CDR1 MNHNY, CDR2 SVGAGI (reference sequence). The CDR3 is 16 amino acids. The ends lost 7 bases at V and 0 bases at J; junction bases unmatched: 8. The DNA of the CDR3 is TGTGCCAGCACCGCGACAGGGCCCGCAACTAATGAAAAACTGTTTTTT. Residues: CASTATGPATNEKLFF.

The J gene is TRBJ1-2, the V gene TRBV3-1 (or the pseudogene TRBV3-2), with D perhaps TRBD1 (6 bases). The length of the CDR3 is 15 residues. Germline lookup yields CDR1 LGHDT and CDR2 YNNKEL (reference sequence). The germline V and J ends were trimmed by 0 bases and 4 bases, with 12 bases remaining between them. CDR3 region: CASSQDGQNLYGYTF. The CDR3 DNA reads as TGTGCCAGCAGCCAAGATGGACAGAATCTCTATGGCTACACCTTC.

V usage is TRBV6-2 or TRBV6-3 and J usage is TRBJ1-1; TRBD1 aligns across 7 bases. The CDR3 contains 15 residues. Trimming removed 6 bases from V and 0 bases from J; junction bases left unmatched: 7. CDR1 is MNHEY, CDR2 SVGEGT, per germline. The CDR3 sequence: CASSRGQVMNTEAFF. CDR3 nucleotide sequence: TGTGCCAGCAGCCGTGGACAGGTTATGAACACTGAAGCTTTCTTT.

The chain recombines TRBV7-2 with TRBJ1-2; D may be TRBD1 (5 bases). Germline values: CDR1 SGHTA, CDR2 FQGNSA. The V end lost 5 bases, the J end lost 3 bases, and 13 bases lay between the germline ends. The CDR3 covers 14 residues. The CDR3 sequence is CASSRPGVDYGYTF. CDR3 DNA: TGTGCCAGCAGCCGCCCGGGGGTGGACTATGGCTACACCTTC.

The V and J genes are TRBV6-5 and TRBJ2-1; D gene unclear. V lost 6 bases, J lost 0 bases, and 6 bases lay in between. CDR3 length: 13 residues. Germline-derived CDR1 and CDR2 are MNHEY and SVGAGI. CDR3 nucleotide sequence: TGTGCCAGCAGACTTAGCTCCTACAATGAGCAGTTCTTC. Amino acid sequence: CASRLSSYNEQFF.

This chain joins TRBV19 and TRBJ1-5; D gene unclear. This CDR3 spans 13 amino acids. Trimming cost V 5 bases and J 0 bases, with 5 bases left between them. Germline CDR1 reads LNHDA; CDR2 reads SQIVND (reference sequence). CDR3 in amino acids: CASSAYSNQPQHF. CDR3 sequence (DNA): TGTGCCAGTAGTGCGTATAGCAATCAGCCCCAGCATTTT.

The chain is built from TRBV5-4 and TRBJ2-1; D is unclear. Germline CDR1 SGHNT, CDR2 YYREEE (reference sequence). The V end was cut by 0 bases, the J end by 0 bases, with 10 bases between. The CDR3 is made up of 16 amino acids. Written as DNA, the CDR3 is TGTGCCAGCAGCTTGGGTCAGTTACGCTCCTACAATGAGCAGTTCTTC. Protein product: CASSLGQLRSYNEQFF.

The chain links TRBV7-6 to TRBJ2-1, with 7 bases matching TRBD2. Germline assignment: CDR1 SGHVS and CDR2 FNYEAQ. There are 13 residues in the CDR3. The V and J ends lost 6 bases and 9 bases, in that order; junction bases with no gene match: 8. The CDR3 DNA is TGTGCCAGCAGGCAGATAGGGGAGGGTGAGCAGTTCTTC. Translated, it gives CASRQIGEGEQFF.

This clone was recorded once. CDR3 sequence: CASNGQGQLPQHF. DNA of the CDR3: TGTGCCAGCAATGGACAGGGACAGCTGCCCCAGCATTTT. V gene TRBV7-2 combines with J gene TRBJ1-5; 8 bases fit TRBD1. V trimming: 7 bases; J trimming: 9 bases; junction bases outside the gene matches: 8. Germline assignment: CDR1 SGHTA and CDR2 FQGNSA. The CDR3 extends over 13 amino acids.

V gene TRBV7-8 combines with J gene TRBJ2-3; D is undetermined. The germline V gene encodes CDR1 SGHVS and CDR2 FQNEAQ. The CDR3 has 13 residues. The V gene lost 1 base and the J gene lost 4 bases, with 6 bases spanning the gap. The CDR3 DNA reads as TGTGCCAGCAGCTTAGGAGGATCAGATACGCAGTATTTT. Its protein is CASSLGGSDTQYF.

This clone was seen a few times. V gene TRBV18 combines with J gene TRBJ2-7, with D uncertain. V was clipped by 0 bases and J by 4 bases, with 13 bases between them. In germline, CDR1 is KGHSH, CDR2 LQKENI. The CDR3 extends over 15 amino acids. CDR3 loop: CASSPPSLGLYEQYF. The CDR3 nucleotides read TGTGCCAGCTCACCACCGTCTCTAGGTTTGTACGAGCAGTACTTC.

The rearrangement uses TRBV5-1 and TRBJ2-2; no reliable D call. The V end was cut by 2 bases, the J end by 1 base, with 9 bases between. The V gene's germline CDR1 is SGHRS and CDR2 YFSETQ. The CDR3 has 15 residues. The CDR3 region is CASSFGIGNTGELFF. CDR3 nucleotides: TGCGCCAGCAGCTTCGGTATCGGGAACACCGGGGAGCTGTTTTTT.

This chain links TRBV4-3 with TRBJ1-3; weak D call: TRBD1 (6 bases). The CDR3 totals 16 residues. The germline CDR1 and CDR2 sequences are LGHNA and YSLEER. Between the trimmed V and J ends, which lost 0 bases and 2 bases, there was a span of 11 bases. CDR3 bases: TGCGCCAGCAGCCAAGATCCAGGGGCGGCTGGAAACACCATATATTTT. Its protein is CASSQDPGAAGNTIYF.

V gene TRBV9 combines with J gene TRBJ2-1; 8 bases agree with TRBD2. The V segment lost 4 bases and the J segment 4 bases; nucleotides outside the gene matches: 7. Germline lookup yields CDR1 SGDLS and CDR2 YYNGEE. The CDR3 runs to 15 residues. The CDR3 region is CASSSTSGAYNEQFF. Here the CDR3 DNA reads TGTGCCAGCAGCTCAACTAGCGGAGCTTACAATGAGCAGTTCTTC. Looking up the rest from reference TRBV9 and TRBJ2-1 gives the full variable domain: DSGVTQTPKHLITATGQRVTLRCSPRSGDLSVYWYQQSLDQGLQFLIQYYNGEERAKGNILERFSAQQFPDLHSELNLSSLELGDSALYFCASSSTSGAYNEQFFGPGTRLTVL.

V gene TRBV6-6 combines with J gene TRBJ2-2; 9 nucleotides match TRBD1. The CDR3 totals 16 residues. The junction had 7 bases not matched to a gene; V was cut back by 3 bases and J by 5 bases. Germline CDR1 reads MNHNY; CDR2 reads SVGAGI (reference sequence). The CDR3 loop is CASSYPDRGSTGELFF. CDR3 sequence (DNA): TGTGCCAGCAGTTATCCCGACAGGGGGTCAACCGGGGAGCTGTTTTTT.

The rearrangement uses TRBV5-1 and TRBJ1-2, with 9 positions matching TRBD1. Germline values: CDR1 SGHRS, CDR2 YFSETQ. J gave up 8 bases and V 3 bases, and 11 bases lay outside the gene matches. The CDR3 has 15 residues. The CDR3 DNA sequence: TGCGCCAGCAGCTCCCTTGAGGGGACAGGGTACGGCTACACCTTC. Its translation is CASSSLEGTGYGYTF.

This chain joins TRBV27 and TRBJ2-3, with no clear D. The V and J ends lost 2 bases and 1 base respectively, with 4 bases between them. This CDR3 is 13 amino acids long. Germline values: CDR1 MNHEY, CDR2 SMNVEV (reference sequence). CDR3 nucleotides: TGTGCCAGCAGTTTAACGGGCACAGATACGCAGTATTTT. Its protein product is CASSLTGTDTQYF.

This clone was seen more than once but under ten times. The CDR3 bases are TGTGCCAGTAGTGATTCGGGACAGGGTAATCAGCCCCAGCATTTT. Encoded protein: CASSDSGQGNQPQHF. The genes are TRBV19 and TRBJ1-5; the match to TRBD1 covers 9 bases. The CDR3 extends over 15 amino acids. Germline CDR1 and CDR2: LNHDA and SQIVND (reference sequence). Trimming removed 5 bases from V and 4 bases from J; junction bases left unmatched: 6.

J is TRBJ2-1 and V is TRBV11-1; a weak D match, TRBD1 (5 bases). Trimming removed 6 bases at V and 6 bases at J, with 18 bases between. The length of the CDR3 is 15 residues. Germline V gene data show CDR1 as SGHAT and CDR2 as FQDESV (reference sequence). CDR3 residues: CASRLGMGLSNEQFF. The CDR3 DNA is TGTGCCAGCAGACTGGGGATGGGGCTTTCCAATGAGCAGTTCTTC.

The CDR3: CAWVDTGTGELFF. CDR3 nucleotide sequence: TGTGCCTGGGTAGACACGGGGACCGGGGAGCTGTTTTTT. V and J are TRBV30 and TRBJ2-2, with D perhaps TRBD2 (5 bases). The V and J ends lost 5 bases and 5 bases respectively, with 12 bases between them. From germline, CDR1 is GTSNPN and CDR2 SVGIG (reference sequence). This CDR3 spans 13 amino acids.

The CDR3 region is CASSPDSRNTEAFF. CDR3 in DNA: TGTGCCAGCAGTCCCGACAGTCGGAACACTGAAGCTTTCTTT. The chain is built from TRBV6-5 and TRBJ1-1; possible D gene TRBD1, 5 bases. The CDR3 is 14 amino acids. Looked up from germline, CDR1 is MNHEY and CDR2 is SVGAGI. Trimming removed 5 bases from V and 1 base from J, with 11 bases in between.

V and J are TRBV30 and TRBJ1-6; D gene unclear. V gave up 7 bases and J gave up 0 bases, with 13 bases separating them. The CDR3 covers 15 residues. From germline, CDR1 is GTSNPN and CDR2 SVGIG (reference sequence). The CDR3 protein is CAFTDYSSYNSPLHF. The CDR3, as DNA: TGTGCCTTTACAGACTATAGCTCCTATAATTCACCCCTCCACTTT.

V is TRBV7-9 and J is TRBJ2-1; 7 bases are shared with TRBD2. Germline-derived CDR1 and CDR2 are SEHNR and FQNEAQ (reference sequence). There are 15 residues in the CDR3. Trimming removed 2 bases from V and 8 bases from J; junction bases left unmatched: 9. The CDR3: CASSLMWAGEDEQFF. CDR3 bases: TGTGCCAGCAGCTTAATGTGGGCGGGAGAAGATGAGCAGTTCTTC.